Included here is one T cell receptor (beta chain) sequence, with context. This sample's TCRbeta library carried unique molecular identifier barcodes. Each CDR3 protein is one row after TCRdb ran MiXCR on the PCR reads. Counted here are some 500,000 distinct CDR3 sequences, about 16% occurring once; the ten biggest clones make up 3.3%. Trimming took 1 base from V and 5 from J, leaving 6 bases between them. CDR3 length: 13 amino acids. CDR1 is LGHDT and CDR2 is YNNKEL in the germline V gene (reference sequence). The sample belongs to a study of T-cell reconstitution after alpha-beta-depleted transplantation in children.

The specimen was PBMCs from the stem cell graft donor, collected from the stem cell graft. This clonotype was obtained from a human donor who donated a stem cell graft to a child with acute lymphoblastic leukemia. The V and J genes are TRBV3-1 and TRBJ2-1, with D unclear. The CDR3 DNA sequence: TGTGCCAGCAGCCAAGGTTTCAACAATGAGCAGTTCTTC. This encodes CASSQGFNNEQFF.